This TCR beta chain stems from a study of blood T cell repertoires in COVID-19. Study details: PBMCs, B-cell-depleted T cells, or T cells provided the cDNA or gDNA that made up the material.

Authors' data handling: Amplified reference gene primers provided the basis for estimating nucleated cell counts. Sequenced by immunoSEQ multiplex PCR; TCRdb stores in-frame clones only, minus some. The V and J calls and the clone size are those of that table, but D and trimming were determined from the DNA. This sample yields hundreds of thousands of clones, of which about 87% are seen a single time; roughly 12% belongs to the top ten. Looked up from germline, CDR1 is LNHDA and CDR2 is SQIVND (reference sequence). This CDR3 spans 13 amino acids. Trimming left V 7 bases short and J 6 bases short, with 15 bases between. Enrolled during active infection, Seattle patients were then followed longitudinally. This clone appeared once.

The sample comprised peripheral blood. The chain joins TRBV19 to TRBJ1-2; tentative D call: TRBD1 (6 bases). The receptor's source is a woman aged 50 to 60 with COVID-19, enrolled during active disease. The CDR3 loop reads CASTLEDRHGYTF. The CDR3, as DNA: TGTGCCAGTACCCTCGAAGACAGGCATGGCTACACCTTC. The full variable domain, with the rest looked up from reference TRBV19 and TRBJ1-2, is DGGITQSPKYLFRKEGQNVTLSCEQNLNHDAMYWYRQDPGQGLRLIYYSQIVNDFQKGDIAEGYSVSREKKESFPLTVTSAQKNPTAFYLCASTLEDRHGYTFGSGTRLTVV.